This T cell receptor (beta chain) was documented in a study of blood T cell repertoires in COVID-19. Study information: Donors in the United States, Italy and Spain gave samples during acute or convalescent COVID-19. The analysed material was cDNA or gDNA that came from T cells, B-cell-depleted T cells, or PBMCs.

The CDR3 is made up of 14 amino acids. Germline V CDR1 and CDR2: SEHNR, FQNEAQ (reference sequence). With V trimmed by 5 bases and J by 7 bases, 7 bases remained unmatched. The repertoire was sequenced with immunoSEQ multiplex PCR; TCRdb's copy has only in-frame clones and lacks some. The table shows 32,000 or so clones, with 75% to 90% occurring only once. The count of this clone is one. The chain has TRBV7-9 and TRBJ2-3; TRBD2 aligns across 9 bases. The source of this sequence is a middle-aged man with active or convalescent COVID-19. Specimen: peripheral blood. The CDR3 coding sequence is TGTGCCAGCAGCAGTAGCGGGAGTTTAAATACGCAGTATTTT. Protein sequence: CASSSSGSLNTQYF. Together with reference TRBV7-9 and TRBJ2-3, the CDR3 gives the full variable domain: DTGVSQNPRHKITKRGQNVTFRCDPISEHNRLYWYRQTLGQGPEFLTYFQNEAQLEKSRLLSDRFSAERPKGSFSTLEIQRTEQGDSAMYLCASSSSGSLNTQYFGPGTRLTVL.